Listed below are T cell receptor beta chains from one sample, sequenced in a study of tumor and adjacent non-tumor tissue in lung cancer. TCRdb used MiXCR to reprocess the multiplex PCR reads, holding one entry per CDR3 protein. The sample contains some 68,000 distinct CDR3 sequences, roughly three quarters of which appear only once. The specimen sequenced was distant non-tumor lung tissue. The receptors derive from a man between 60 and 70 years old with non-small cell lung cancer. Each CDR3 is given with its conserved first and last residue. A D gene is named only where the DNA matches it firmly. Only part of the rows carry a size: once, few, many, or a class if the clone is expanded.

v_call: TRBV6-5
d_call: TRBD2
clone_size: .
j_call: TRBJ2-7
cdr3_aa: CASSYSWRETAEQYF
cdr3_nt: TGTGCCAGCAGTTACTCATGGCGGGAGACGGCCGAGCAGTATTTC

v_call: TRBV10-3
d_call: .
clone_size: many
j_call: TRBJ2-1
cdr3_aa: CAISEPPGGEQFF
cdr3_nt: TGTGCCATCAGTGAGCCCCCGGGTGGTGAGCAGTTCTTC

v_call: TRBV12-3/TRBV12-4
d_call: .
clone_size: medium-sized
j_call: TRBJ1-1
cdr3_aa: CASRPGRGRNTEAFF
cdr3_nt: TGTGCCAGCAGACCGGGTCGGGGTCGGAACACTGAAGCTTTCTTT

v_call: TRBV10-3
d_call: .
clone_size: .
j_call: TRBJ2-2
cdr3_aa: CAISESFRLNTGELFF
cdr3_nt: TGTGCCATCAGTGAGTCGTTTCGGTTGAACACCGGGGAGCTGTTTTTT

v_call: TRBV6-6
d_call: .
clone_size: .
j_call: TRBJ1-6
cdr3_aa: CASSDLVAILPFHF
cdr3_nt: TGTGCCAGCAGTGACCTAGTAGCTATTTTACCCTTCCACTTT

v_call: TRBV7-8
d_call: .
clone_size: .
j_call: TRBJ2-3
cdr3_aa: CASSLGSSLIDTHYF
cdr3_nt: TGTGCCAGCAGCTTAGGCTCTAGCTTGATAGATACGCACTATTTT

v_call: TRBV6-1
d_call: .
clone_size: once
j_call: TRBJ2-3
cdr3_aa: CASSEREATNQPQYF
cdr3_nt: TGTGCCAGCAGTGAAAGGGAGGCGACCAATCAGCCCCAGTATTTT

v_call: TRBV4-2
d_call: TRBD2
clone_size: .
j_call: TRBJ2-5
cdr3_aa: CACSQQSGSSETQYF
cdr3_nt: TGTGCCTGCAGCCAGCAAAGCGGGAGCAGTGAGACCCAGTACTTC

v_call: TRBV4-1
d_call: .
clone_size: .
j_call: TRBJ2-2
cdr3_aa: CASSPRTRQTGETGELFF
cdr3_nt: TGCGCCAGCAGCCCGCGAACCCGACAAACGGGAGAAACCGGGGAGCTGTTTTTT

v_call: TRBV7-8
d_call: TRBD2
clone_size: .
j_call: TRBJ2-1
cdr3_aa: CASSLRATSGVCNERFF
cdr3_nt: TGTGCCAGCAGCTTACGAGCCACTAGCGGGGTCTGCAATGAGCGGTTCTTC

v_call: TRBV6-1
d_call: .
clone_size: .
j_call: TRBJ2-5
cdr3_aa: CASRGLQETRYF
cdr3_nt: TGTGCCAGCAGGGGACTCCAAGAGACCCGGTACTTC

v_call: TRBV5-4
d_call: .
clone_size: .
j_call: TRBJ2-6
cdr3_aa: CTSSLVSSGTNVLTF
cdr3_nt: TGTACCAGCAGCTTGGTTAGCTCTGGGACCAACGTCCTGACTTTC

v_call: TRBV6-5
d_call: .
clone_size: .
j_call: TRBJ1-1
cdr3_aa: CASSSWVNTEAFF
cdr3_nt: TGTGCCAGCAGTAGTTGGGTGAACACTGAAGCTTTCTTT

v_call: TRBV5-1
d_call: .
clone_size: many
j_call: TRBJ2-1
cdr3_aa: CASSLELGRWGNEQFF
cdr3_nt: TGCGCCAGCAGCTTAGAGCTAGGGCGATGGGGCAATGAGCAGTTCTTC

v_call: TRBV29-1
d_call: .
clone_size: .
j_call: TRBJ2-7
cdr3_aa: CSVDEPHGTASYVQYF
cdr3_nt: TGCAGCGTTGATGAACCCCACGGGACGGCTTCCTACGTGCAGTACTTC

v_call: TRBV7-9
d_call: .
clone_size: .
j_call: TRBJ1-2
cdr3_aa: CASSLETGSRSRYGYTF
cdr3_nt: TGTGCCAGTAGCTTAGAAACAGGCTCCAGGTCGCGCTATGGCTATACCTTC

v_call: TRBV24-1
d_call: TRBD1
clone_size: .
j_call: TRBJ2-7
cdr3_aa: CATGWGQGYEQYF
cdr3_nt: TGTGCTACCGGTTGGGGACAGGGTTACGAGCAGTACTTC

v_call: TRBV11-1
d_call: TRBD1
clone_size: .
j_call: TRBJ2-3
cdr3_aa: CDSTPGTGLTDTQYF
cdr3_nt: TGTGACAGCACTCCCGGGACAGGGCTCACAGACACGCAGTATTTT

v_call: TRBV6-5
d_call: TRBD2
clone_size: many
j_call: TRBJ2-1
cdr3_aa: CASSYRGLAYNEQFF
cdr3_nt: TGTGCCAGCAGTTACCGGGGACTAGCGTATAATGAGCAGTTCTTC

v_call: TRBV11-3
d_call: .
clone_size: .
j_call: TRBJ2-3
cdr3_aa: CASSLVPRDMQYF
cdr3_nt: TGTGCCAGCAGCTTAGTCCCCCGAGACATGCAGTATTTT

v_call: TRBV28
d_call: .
clone_size: .
j_call: TRBJ2-1
cdr3_aa: CASSPFTGRYYNEQFF
cdr3_nt: TGTGCCAGCAGTCCGTTCACAGGGCGCTACTACAATGAGCAGTTCTTC

v_call: TRBV7-9
d_call: .
clone_size: many
j_call: TRBJ2-3
cdr3_aa: CASSPRTDEDTQYF
cdr3_nt: TGTGCCAGCAGCCCCCGAACCGATGAAGATACGCAGTATTTT

v_call: TRBV24-1
d_call: .
clone_size: few
j_call: TRBJ1-1
cdr3_aa: CATSDKVQEAFF
cdr3_nt: TGTGCCACCAGTGATAAAGTCCAAGAAGCTTTCTTT

v_call: TRBV29-1
d_call: .
clone_size: .
j_call: TRBJ1-6
cdr3_aa: CSAPGFRTSSPHRSPLHF
cdr3_nt: TGCAGCGCCCCCGGGTTCCGGACCAGTTCTCCCCATCGTTCACCCCTCCACTTT

v_call: TRBV4-1
d_call: .
clone_size: many
j_call: TRBJ2-3
cdr3_aa: CASSQERGRPQYF
cdr3_nt: TGCGCCAGCAGCCAAGAAAGGGGCAGGCCGCAGTATTTT

v_call: TRBV11-3
d_call: .
clone_size: .
j_call: TRBJ1-1
cdr3_aa: CASSLLGPTDAFF
cdr3_nt: TGCGCCAGCTCCCTGCTGGGACCGACTGACGCTTTCTTT

v_call: TRBV11-2
d_call: .
clone_size: .
j_call: TRBJ2-7
cdr3_aa: CASSLLAGKGEQYF
cdr3_nt: TGTGCCAGCAGCCTACTCGCGGGAAAGGGGGAGCAGTACTTC

v_call: TRBV29-1
d_call: .
clone_size: few
j_call: TRBJ2-3
cdr3_aa: CSVPPLDTQYF
cdr3_nt: TGCAGCGTTCCCCCTTTGGATACGCAGTATTTT

v_call: TRBV4-1
d_call: .
clone_size: .
j_call: TRBJ1-2
cdr3_aa: CASSQALKSRGGYTF
cdr3_nt: TGCGCCAGCAGCCAAGCCCTTAAGTCAAGGGGTGGGTACACCTTC

v_call: TRBV4-1
d_call: TRBD2
clone_size: .
j_call: TRBJ2-7
cdr3_aa: CASSQSLLLPGLYYEQYF
cdr3_nt: TGCGCCAGCAGCCAAAGCCTACTCCTACCGGGACTATACTATGAGCAGTACTTC

v_call: TRBV11-2
d_call: .
clone_size: many
j_call: TRBJ1-2
cdr3_aa: CASSLDWNYGYTF
cdr3_nt: TGTGCCAGCAGCCTGGACTGGAACTATGGCTACACCTTC

v_call: TRBV10-1
d_call: TRBD2
clone_size: .
j_call: TRBJ2-7
cdr3_aa: CASSEGTSDDYVQYF
cdr3_nt: TGCGCCAGCAGTGAAGGGACTAGCGACGACTACGTGCAGTACTTC

v_call: TRBV4-1
d_call: .
clone_size: many
j_call: TRBJ2-7
cdr3_aa: CASSQELSYEQYF
cdr3_nt: TGCGCCAGCAGCCAAGAGCTATCCTACGAGCAGTACTTC

v_call: TRBV5-6
d_call: TRBD1
clone_size: many
j_call: TRBJ1-4
cdr3_aa: CASSSRTGARSNEKLFF
cdr3_nt: TGTGCCAGCAGCTCCAGGACAGGGGCCCGAAGTAATGAAAAACTGTTTTTT

v_call: TRBV20-1
d_call: .
clone_size: many
j_call: TRBJ2-1
cdr3_aa: CSAIGRAGHGGEQFF
cdr3_nt: TGCAGTGCTATCGGCAGGGCGGGACATGGAGGTGAGCAGTTCTTC

v_call: TRBV20-1
d_call: TRBD2
clone_size: .
j_call: TRBJ2-3
cdr3_aa: CSARYPGLARVDTQYF
cdr3_nt: TGCAGTGCTAGGTATCCGGGACTAGCGAGAGTGGATACGCAGTATTTT

v_call: TRBV20-1
d_call: TRBD2
clone_size: once
j_call: TRBJ2-3
cdr3_aa: CSAKPGTSGTTDTQYF
cdr3_nt: TGCAGTGCTAAACCCGGGACTAGCGGGACAACAGATACGCAGTATTTT

v_call: TRBV6-1
d_call: .
clone_size: .
j_call: TRBJ1-6
cdr3_aa: CASSTGVTLHF
cdr3_nt: TGTGCCAGCAGTACGGGGGTAACCCTCCACTTT

v_call: TRBV5-4
d_call: TRBD2
clone_size: .
j_call: TRBJ2-5
cdr3_aa: CASSPGSRGRDATQYF
cdr3_nt: TGTGCCAGCAGCCCTGGCTCTAGAGGGAGGGACGCGACCCAATACTTC